This TCR beta chain was captured by sequencing in a study of blood T cell repertoires in COVID-19. The germline gives CDR1 SGHNT, CDR2 YYREEE (reference sequence). The CDR3 loop spans 15 amino acids. V trimming: 4 bases; J trimming: 3 bases; junction bases outside the gene matches: 6. Study processing details: Estimation of nucleated cell counts was performed using reference gene primer amplification. Some clones are missing from TCRdb's copy, which holds only in-frame ones; the method was immunoSEQ multiplex PCR. D and trimming were read from the DNA, whereas the V and J calls and clone size are those reported in that table. The data contain around 100,000 clones, roughly 87% of them singletons.

This TCR was sampled from a man aged 25 to 40 in a cohort sampled during active COVID-19. The chain carries TRBV5-4 and TRBJ2-3; TRBD2 matches at 9 bases. Sequences were obtained from peripheral blood. CDR3 in amino acids: CASSPGTSITDTQYF. The CDR3 DNA reads as TGTGCCAGCAGCCCCGGGACTAGCATTACAGATACGCAGTATTTT.